These T cell receptor beta chains were read from a single sample in a study of glioma-infiltrating T cells after dendritic cell vaccination. Sequenced by immunoSEQ multiplex PCR; TCRdb stores in-frame clones only, minus some. The sample includes 85,000 to 110,000 clones, 81% of them seen just once. The input for sequencing was blood, taken before dendritic cell vaccination. Source of these receptors: a human donor with glioblastoma. The conserved cysteine and the conserved F or W are not part of the CDR3 here. A D gene is named only where the DNA matches it firmly. Some rows have no size entry. The others give once, few or many, or a class for an expanded clone.

ASSSLPGTSYEQY	TRBJ2-7	TRBV7-3	.	.
SVSGDRGLQPQH	TRBJ1-5	TRBV29-1	.	TRBD1
ASQRSAANYGYT	TRBJ1-2	TRBV19	.	.
ASSIGLGDRQQPQH	TRBJ1-5	TRBV19	.	TRBD1
ASSLIGGRPHIATGELF	TRBJ2-2	TRBV7-3	.	.
ASSLGRWDRGTGELF	TRBJ2-2	TRBV11-3	.	TRBD1
ASSPATENTEAF	TRBJ1-1	TRBV4-1	once	.
ASSTRESIY	TRBJ1-3	TRBV6-5	.	.
ASSLGSRNNQPQH	TRBJ1-5	TRBV7-8	.	.
ASSAGIAGDLTGELF	TRBJ2-2	TRBV5-1	.	.
ASSFLRETQY	TRBJ2-5	TRBV7-2	.	.
ASGRWPDSNEKLF	TRBJ1-4	TRBV12-5	.	.
ASSTGYMANEQF	TRBJ2-1	TRBV19	.	.
ASSLPTGSYEQY	TRBJ2-7	TRBV7-2	.	.
ASSGDRLKNTEAF	TRBJ1-1	TRBV7-6	.	TRBD1
ATRLSNSPLH	TRBJ1-6	TRBV15	few	.
ASKGLAASSYNEQF	TRBJ2-1	TRBV19	.	TRBD2
AWSTGNRGAGYT	TRBJ1-2	TRBV30	few	TRBD1
ASRPDRGGYEQY	TRBJ2-7	TRBV2	.	TRBD1
ASGDLTGGYVNTGELF	TRBJ2-2	TRBV10-1	.	TRBD2
ASSPDFSGNTIY	TRBJ1-3	TRBV11-2	.	.
ASSKGLFEMNTGELF	TRBJ2-2	TRBV5-1	.	.
ASSRGLRGYT	TRBJ1-2	TRBV4-3	.	.
ASSVAGSVYEKLF	TRBJ1-4	TRBV9	.	.
ASSARGVYEQY	TRBJ2-7	TRBV6-5	few	.
ASSRGTGTTEAF	TRBJ1-1	TRBV18	.	.
ASSPPMTGNSYNEQF	TRBJ2-1	TRBV18	.	.
ASSFGQGRYGYT	TRBJ1-2	TRBV7-9	many	TRBD1
ASSSGTGSEQY	TRBJ2-7	TRBV27	once	TRBD1
ASSVASGNTIY	TRBJ1-3	TRBV19	.	.